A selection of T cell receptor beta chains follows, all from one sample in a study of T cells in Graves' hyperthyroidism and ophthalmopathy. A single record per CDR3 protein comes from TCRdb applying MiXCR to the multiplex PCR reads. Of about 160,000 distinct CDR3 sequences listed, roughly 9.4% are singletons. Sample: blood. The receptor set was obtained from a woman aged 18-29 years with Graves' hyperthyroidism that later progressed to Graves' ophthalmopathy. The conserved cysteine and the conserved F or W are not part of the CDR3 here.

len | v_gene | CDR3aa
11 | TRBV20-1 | SARGLLNYGYT
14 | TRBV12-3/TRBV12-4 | ASSVPPGQGTYGYT
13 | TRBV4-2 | ASSQGDLNTGELF
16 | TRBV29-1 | SVEGRDLTEGGNTEAF
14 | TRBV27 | ASRFAGPPSTDTQY
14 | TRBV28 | ASSFGVTVSGYEQY
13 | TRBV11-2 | ASSLDLSSNYGYT
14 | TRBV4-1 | ASSQVLAGFRDTQY
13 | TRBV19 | ASSARRDRSYEQY
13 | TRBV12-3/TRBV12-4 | ASSLVQGADREAF
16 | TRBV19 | ASSIRVMGLAGSYEQY
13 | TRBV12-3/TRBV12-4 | ASSVAGTGVDEQY
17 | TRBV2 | ASSLRTGSFLRVTGELF
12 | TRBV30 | AWSVNALLGGYT
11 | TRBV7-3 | ASTPTPPDTQY
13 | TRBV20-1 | SARDLAGVYNEQF
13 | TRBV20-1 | SARPQGYSNQPQH
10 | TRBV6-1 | ASTRSGGPQH
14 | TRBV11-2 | ASSPRTSGTYNEQF
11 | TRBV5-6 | ASSYGQKETQY
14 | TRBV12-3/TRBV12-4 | ASSSISGRSQETQY
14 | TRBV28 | ASSLDRPSSYNEQF
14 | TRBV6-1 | AGHQSGGAVHEKLF
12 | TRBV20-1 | SAVGTTYTGELF
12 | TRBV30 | AWSQGQGGTEAF
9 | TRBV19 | ASTFGNTIY
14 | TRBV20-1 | SARARSGGRYTEAF
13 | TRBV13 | ASSLGQGRPYGYT
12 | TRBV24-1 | ATSDPDRGPGYT
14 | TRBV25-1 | ASSGSTGGVGNEQY
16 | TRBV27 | ASSLSPTGPSSSYEQY
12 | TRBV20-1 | SAKDMGIGSEAF
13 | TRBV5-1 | ASSPGTVSTDTQY
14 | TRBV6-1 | ASSEVGDPLGYEQY
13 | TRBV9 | ASSVAGLGGDEQF
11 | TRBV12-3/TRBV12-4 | ASSSQGWWTQY
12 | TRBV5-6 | ASSLLAGTDTQY
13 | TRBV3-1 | ASSPGTTANTEAF
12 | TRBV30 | AWSGPQYGTEAF
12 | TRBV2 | ASSRQGNTGELF
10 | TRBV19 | ASSTGNTEAF
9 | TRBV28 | ASSITDTQY
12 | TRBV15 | ATSPLPWSGELF
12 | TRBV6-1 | ASSAGQGNTEAF
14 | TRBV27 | ASKAGTIGSYNEQF
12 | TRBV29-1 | SARDSSSYNEQF
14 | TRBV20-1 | SARDLLAGEADTQY